The clone carrying this T cell receptor (beta chain) was picked up a small number of times. The CDR3 spans 14 residues. Germline loops: CDR1 MNHEY, CDR2 SVGAGI. Trimming removed 6 bases from V and 2 bases from J, with 13 bases in between. Repertoires were generated with immunoSEQ multiplex PCR, while TCRdb's copy carries only in-frame clones and drops some. This repertoire shows tens of thousands of clones, 75% to 85% found once; its top ten account for approximately 0.6%. This sample is drawn from a study of STAT5B mutations in CD4+ large granular lymphocyte leukemia. This receptor was obtained from a human donor in good health. The sample consisted of CD4+ T cells from blood buffy coats. The V and J genes are TRBV6-5 and TRBJ1-1; no clear D. This chain's CDR3 is CASRKAAVNTEAFF. CDR3 coding DNA: TGTGCCAGCAGGAAAGCAGCCGTAAACACTGAAGCTTTCTTT.